The entry below describes one TCR beta chain. Measured with immunoSEQ multiplex PCR; TCRdb has only the in-frame clones, and not every one. This sample carries about 15,000 clones, about 70% of them seen once, and the ten largest clones take approximately 2.1%. The data were obtained in a study of neoadjuvant anti-PD-1 for oral cavity cancer. The V end lost 10 bases, the J end lost 3 bases, and 16 bases lay between the germline ends. The V gene's germline CDR1 is MDHEN and CDR2 SYDVKM. The CDR3 sequence is 14 residues long. This clonotype was sampled from a person aged 35 to 85 with oral cavity squamous cell carcinoma. The V and J genes are TRBV28 and TRBJ2-1; perhaps TRBD2 as D (6 bases). Sequencing used PBMCs, obtained before nivolumab (anti-PD-1) treatment. The CDR3 nucleotides are TGTGCCACTTACGGAGGGGCGGGCTACAATGAGCAGTTCTTC. Amino acids: CATYGGAGYNEQFF.